This T cell receptor (beta chain) was found in a study of Ad26.COV2.S vaccination and SARS-CoV-2 variants. Study context: Donor participated within the Ad26.COV2.S arm of the COV1001 trial. Whole-study results and caveats: Relative to placebo recipients, vaccine recipients exhibited elevated spike-specific TCR breadth. Comparability of non-spike TCR breadth was observed across vaccine and placebo recipients.

This CDR3 region has 16 residues. CDR1 and CDR2 (germline): SGHAT, FQNNGV. V dropped 5 bases and J dropped 1; count of bases not matched to a gene: 5. The assay was immunoSEQ multiplex PCR, and TCRdb's table has in-frame clones only and misses some. The sample lists a few hundred thousand clones; over 75% were seen once. Concerning this clone: The antigen is not known.

Stated treatment: about 20 received Ad26.COV2.S at low or high dose, single or two shots; several received placebo; per-sample allocation not given. Sampling occurred on day 63 after the first vaccine or placebo injection. A Boston donor was an adult aged 18-55 years. The V and J genes are TRBV11-2 and TRBJ2-2; 9 bases align to TRBD2. Source: peripheral blood, taken in a trial of Ad26.COV2.S vaccine versus placebo. The sequence was collected from a person aged 18-65 years who received the Ad26.COV2.S COVID-19 vaccine or a placebo. CDR3: CASSPWTSVNTGELFF. The CDR3 DNA reads as TGTGCCAGCAGCCCATGGACTAGCGTGAACACCGGGGAGCTGTTTTTT.